This T cell receptor beta chain derives from a study of blood T cell repertoires in COVID-19 (dated by TCRdb to between 2020 and 2021). About the investigation overall: Samples covering the acute and convalescent phases of COVID-19 were provided by collaborators in the United States, Italy and Spain. The prospective study material was composed of cDNA or gDNA derived from T cells, B-cell-depleted T cells, or PBMCs. Deeply sampled blood TCRbeta repertoires from subjects exposed to, actively infected with, or recovered from COVID-19 were included in the dataset. The repertoires were released in a freely available public database meant as a resource for research on the immune response to SARS-CoV-2. The samples were drawn from two sources: the first 160 participants of the ongoing ImmuneRACE study, and about 1,300 subjects contributed by 6 global collaborators. A de-identified subject ID, COVID-19 status, age in years and sex were almost always included in the sample metadata. Where HLA class I and class II types were available, the types were taken from metadata supplied by the sample provider, not from assay-based typing. Study-wide conclusions, independent of this receptor: How much clinical and demographic metadata was included differed by source and by participant, and the metadata was provided uncurated.

Turning to this clone: This receptor's antigen is unknown. No much larger clone exists at a distance of one base, and base qualities are not known.

TCRbeta CDR3 regions were amplified from genomic DNA by means of the immunoSEQ Assay, a bias-controlled multiplex PCR. The original methods were these. Within the assay, amplification of reference gene primers was used to estimate how many nucleated cells each sample contained. To quantify the absolute abundance of each unique TCRbeta CDR3 rearrangement, sequence reads were collapsed and filtered. Productive Simpson clonality was computed per sample as the square root of Simpson's diversity index over productive rearrangements. Held by TCRdb, this immuneACCESS table contains in-frame sequences only and omits some clones. Under half of the omission traces to an unresolved V gene where checked; the cause of the rest is unknown. The DNA gave D and trimming, while V, J and clone size come from that table. This sample lists about 320,000 clones; about 90% were detected once. 5.5% to 7% of the sample comes from the top ten.

Enrolling through a virtual design, the prospective study's participants ranged in age from roughly 18 to 89 years and lived across 20 to 25 United States geographic areas. In the prospective study, cohorts were assigned on the basis of participant-reported clinical history obtained from a screening survey and a study questionnaire. ImmuneRACE Cohort 3 recovered participants were defined by two consecutive negative NP/OP PCR tests, healthcare professional clearance, or symptom resolution. Mobile phlebotomists in the prospective study collected whole blood, serum and a nasopharyngeal or oropharyngeal swab from every participant. Additional blood draws and questionnaires over an approximately two-month period could optionally be provided by prospective study participants. Before DNA extraction, prospective study blood samples were shipped either frozen or at room temperature. The sequencing input was PBMCs or T cells enriched from blood (not recorded which). The clonotype comes from a woman in her 30s who had recovered from COVID-19.

CDR3 sequence: CASSVEAINQPQHF. The DNA sequence reads TGTGCCAGCAGCGTCGAGGCAATCAATCAGCCCCAGCATTTT. Recombination joined TRBV7-9 with TRBJ1-5; the D gene identity is not certain. Reading from cysteine to phenylalanine, the CDR3 counts 14 amino acids. Solely the CDR3 DNA is kept, with 42 bases framed from the first base. The V and J ends are trimmed by 5 bases and 3 bases, leaving 11 bases between them. Per the germline V gene (reference sequence), SEHNR is the CDR1 and FQNEAQ is the CDR2.